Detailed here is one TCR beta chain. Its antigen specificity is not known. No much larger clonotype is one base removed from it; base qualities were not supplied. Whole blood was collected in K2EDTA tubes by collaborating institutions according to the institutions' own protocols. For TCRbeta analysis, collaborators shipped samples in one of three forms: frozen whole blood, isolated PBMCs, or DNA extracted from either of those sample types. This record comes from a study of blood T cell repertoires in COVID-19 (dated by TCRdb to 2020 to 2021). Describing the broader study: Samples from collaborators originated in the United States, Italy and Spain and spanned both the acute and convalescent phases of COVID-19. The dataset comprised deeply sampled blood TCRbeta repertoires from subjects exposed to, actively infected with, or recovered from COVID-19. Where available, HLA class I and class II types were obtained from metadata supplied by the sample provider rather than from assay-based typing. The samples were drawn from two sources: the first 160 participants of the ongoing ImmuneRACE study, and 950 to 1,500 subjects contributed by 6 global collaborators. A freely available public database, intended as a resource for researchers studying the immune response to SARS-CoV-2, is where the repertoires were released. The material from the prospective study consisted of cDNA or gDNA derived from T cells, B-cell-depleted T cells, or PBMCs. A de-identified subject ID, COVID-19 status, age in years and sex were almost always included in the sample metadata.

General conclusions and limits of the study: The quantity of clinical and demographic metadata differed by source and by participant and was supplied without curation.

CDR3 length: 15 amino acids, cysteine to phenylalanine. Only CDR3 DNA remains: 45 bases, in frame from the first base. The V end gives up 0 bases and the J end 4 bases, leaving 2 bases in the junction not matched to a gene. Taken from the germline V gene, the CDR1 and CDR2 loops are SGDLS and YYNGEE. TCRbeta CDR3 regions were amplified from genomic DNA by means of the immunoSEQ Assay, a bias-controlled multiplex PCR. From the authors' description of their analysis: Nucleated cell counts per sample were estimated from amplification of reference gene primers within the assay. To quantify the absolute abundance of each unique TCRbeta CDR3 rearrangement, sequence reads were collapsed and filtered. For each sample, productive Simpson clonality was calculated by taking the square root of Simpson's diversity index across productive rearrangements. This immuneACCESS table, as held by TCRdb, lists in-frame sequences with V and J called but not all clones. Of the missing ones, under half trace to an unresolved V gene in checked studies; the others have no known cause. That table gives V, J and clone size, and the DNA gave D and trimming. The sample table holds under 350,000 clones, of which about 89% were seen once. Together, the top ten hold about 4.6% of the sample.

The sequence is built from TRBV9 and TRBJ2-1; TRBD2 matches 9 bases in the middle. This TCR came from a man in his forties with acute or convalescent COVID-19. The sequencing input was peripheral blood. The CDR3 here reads CASSVASGGYNEQFF. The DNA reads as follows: TGTGCCAGCAGCGTAGCAAGCGGGGGGTACAATGAGCAGTTCTTC.